This T cell receptor (beta chain) was captured by sequencing in a study of tumor and adjacent non-tumor tissue in lung cancer. Study context: About 4.17 million productive TCRbeta reads were obtained per sample on average.

TCRbeta libraries were built with three rounds of nested PCR, modified from ARM-PCR. MiXCR, applied by TCRdb to the multiplex PCR reads, yields one record per CDR3 protein. This table has 70,000 to 80,000 distinct CDR3 sequences, around 77% appearing once. Study outcomes and limitations: Significantly higher TCR diversity was found in tumor than normal lung. Tumor repertoires had a smaller top 100 clone share than normal lung.

CDR1 and CDR2 from the germline V gene are MDHEN and SYDVKM. This CDR3 is 16 amino acids long. V was cut by 3 bases and J by 10 bases, with 24 bases left in between. RNA was extracted from bulk tissue without any cell sorting. This clonotype occurred a few times. Its antigen remains unknown. The sequenced sample consisted of lung tumor tissue. The receptor was isolated from a woman in her 40s with non-small cell lung cancer. The chain links TRBV28 to TRBJ1-2, with D uncertain. The CDR3 DNA reads as TGTGCCAGCAGTTTGCGGGCCACCATCGGAGCAGGCGACTACACCTTC. Amino acid sequence: CASSLRATIGAGDYTF.